The 10 T cell receptor beta chains presented below share a single source sample, sequenced in a study of OX40 agonist ivuxolimab in advanced cancers. The method behind the library was the immunoSEQ multiplex PCR assay. TCRdb obtained this table from immuneACCESS and retained in-frame rearrangements with V and J assigned. These tables miss some clones; where compared with another copy, unresolved V genes account for less than half of the shortfall, and the remainder is unexplained. The sample data list approximately 70,000 clones, and roughly 83% of these were observed just once. Together, the top ten hold over 1.3% of the sample. The specimen comprised CD4+ or CD8+ T cells sorted from blood, sampled in a trial of the OX40 agonist ivuxolimab. The receptor set was obtained from an adult with an advanced solid tumor such as melanoma, head and neck, liver or kidney cancer.

The table lists this clone with a few counts. The chain has TRBV5-6 and TRBJ1-6; 7 nucleotides line up with TRBD1. CDR3 length equals 16 residues. Germline trimming cut 4 bases from V and 7 bases from J; bases unmatched to any gene: 11. Germline CDR1 is SGHDT and CDR2 is YYEEEE. The CDR3 loop is CASSPRQGASNSPLHF. Here the CDR3 DNA reads TGTGCCAGCAGCCCTAGACAGGGCGCTTCAAATTCACCCCTCCACTTT.

This chain connects TRBV6-5 to TRBJ1-3; TRBD1 agrees at 8 bases. In germline, CDR1 is MNHEY, CDR2 SVGAGI. V gave up 6 bases and J gave up 4 bases; unmatched junction bases: 8. The CDR3 is made up of 15 amino acids. CDR3 protein: CASRSGGADGNTIYF. The CDR3 coding sequence is TGTGCCAGCAGATCAGGGGGCGCGGACGGAAACACCATATATTTT.

The V and J genes are TRBV11-2 and TRBJ1-3, with unresolved D. Germline V gene lookup returns CDR1 SGHAT and CDR2 FQNNGV. V was cut by 1 base and J by 2 bases, with 9 bases left in between. This CDR3 region has 15 residues. The CDR3 DNA reads as TGTGCCAGCAGCTTAGGACCGGGCACTGGAAACACCATATATTTT. It is translated as CASSLGPGTGNTIYF. The full variable domain, with the rest looked up from reference TRBV11-2 and TRBJ1-3, is EAGVAQSPRYKIIEKRQSVAFWCNPISGHATLYWYQQILGQGPKLLIQFQNNGVVDDSQLPKDRFSAERLKGVDSTLKIQPAKLEDSAVYLCASSLGPGTGNTIYFGEGSWLTVV.

The J gene is TRBJ1-3, the V gene TRBV6-1, with no clear D. Germline CDR1 MNHNS, CDR2 SASEGT. The CDR3 extends over 13 amino acids. V lost 8 bases and J 0 bases, leaving 8 bases between the germline ends. This CDR3 is CASPPSSGNTIYF. The CDR3 DNA reads as TGTGCCAGCCCCCCCTCCTCTGGAAACACCATATATTTT.

The chain is built from TRBV7-8 and TRBJ1-3; possible D gene TRBD1, 5 bases. Looked up from germline, CDR1 is SGHVS and CDR2 is FQNEAQ. The CDR3 is 15 amino acids. V dropped 7 bases and J dropped 0 bases, with 13 bases sitting between them. The chain's CDR3 is CASKTGGNSGNTIYF. CDR3 nucleotides: TGTGCCAGCAAGACTGGGGGGAACTCTGGAAACACCATATATTTT.

The chain links TRBV18 to TRBJ1-2; D perhaps matches TRBD1 (6 bases). Trimming pared 3 bases from V and 6 bases from J, leaving 14 bases between. Germline V gene sequence: CDR1 KGHSH, CDR2 LQKENI. The CDR3 is made up of 14 amino acids. This chain's CDR3 is CASSPSEGGNGYTF. CDR3 DNA sequence: TGTGCCAGCTCACCCTCAGAGGGGGGTAATGGCTACACCTTC.

The V gene is TRBV29-1, the J gene TRBJ2-2; unclear D gene. Germline assignment: CDR1 SQVTM and CDR2 ANQGSEA. With 7 bases removed from V and 2 bases from J, the gap between germline ends came to 17 bases. The CDR3 length is 15 residues. CDR3 bases: TGCAGCGCCAAACTTCCCCCGGTTAACACCGGGGAGCTGTTTTTT. It is translated as CSAKLPPVNTGELFF.

This clone is medium-sized in the sample. This sequence joins TRBV6-5 and TRBJ2-7, with 9 positions matching TRBD2. Germline V lookup: CDR1 MNHEY, CDR2 SVGAGI. V dropped 10 bases and J dropped 1; count of bases not matched to a gene: 11. The CDR3 contains 15 residues. This chain's CDR3 is CATYGGSGGSYEQYF. The CDR3 bases are TGTGCCACCTACGGGGGGAGCGGGGGGTCCTACGAGCAGTACTTC.

This chain uses TRBV7-2 with TRBJ2-2; no reliable D call. Deletions cut 5 bases from V and 7 bases from J, with 11 bases between. The CDR3 consists of 13 residues. CDR1 SGHTA and CDR2 FQGNSA come from the germline V gene. CDR3 loop: CASSLIRDGELFF. DNA for the CDR3: TGTGCCAGCAGCCTCATCCGAGACGGGGAGCTGTTTTTT.

V usage is TRBV19 and J usage is TRBJ2-5; D may be TRBD1 or TRBD2 (5 bases each). V lost 1 base and J 3 bases, leaving 6 bases between the germline ends. The CDR3 sequence is 13 residues long. Germline-derived CDR1 and CDR2 are LNHDA and SQIVND (reference sequence). CDR3 region: CASSIGGEETQYF. For the CDR3, the DNA is TGTGCCAGTAGTATAGGAGGGGAAGAGACCCAGTACTTC. Variable domain in full (rest from reference TRBV19 and TRBJ2-5): DGGITQSPKYLFRKEGQNVTLSCEQNLNHDAMYWYRQDPGQGLRLIYYSQIVNDFQKGDIAEGYSVSREKKESFPLTVTSAQKNPTAFYLCASSIGGEETQYFGPGTRLLVL.